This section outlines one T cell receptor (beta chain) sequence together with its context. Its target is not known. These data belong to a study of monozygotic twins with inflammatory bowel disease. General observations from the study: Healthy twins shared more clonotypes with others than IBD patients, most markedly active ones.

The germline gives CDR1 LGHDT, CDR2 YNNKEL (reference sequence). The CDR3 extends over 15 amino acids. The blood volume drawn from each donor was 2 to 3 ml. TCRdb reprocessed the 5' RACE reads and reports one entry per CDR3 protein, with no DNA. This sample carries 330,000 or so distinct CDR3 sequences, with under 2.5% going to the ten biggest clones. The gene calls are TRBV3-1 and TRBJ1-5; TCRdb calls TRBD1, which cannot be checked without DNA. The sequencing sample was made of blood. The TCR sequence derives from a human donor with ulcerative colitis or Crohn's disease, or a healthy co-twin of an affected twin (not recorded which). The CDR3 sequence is CASSQDSRGNQPQHF.